One and the same sample provided the 14 T cell receptor beta chains below, sequenced in a study of CD8+ T cells in alopecia areata. On the basis of CD4, CD8alpha, NKG2D, NKG2ACE and other markers, pooled cutaneous lymph node cells were sorted. RNA extraction was followed by reverse transcription into cDNA, which acted as the sequencing template. TCRdb keeps only in-frame clones here, not all; method: immunoSEQ multiplex PCR. Captured here are 250,000 or so clones, none seen once; the top ten comprise about 1.1%. Material for sequencing was CD4+ T cells sorted from a lymph node. All receptors derive from a C3H/HeJ mouse with alopecia areata. The strain bears MHC haplotype H2-k.

Regarding this clone: Each gene name is a mouse one. The covered CDR3 bases are TGCACCTGCAGTGGAGACAGGGAAAACACA. Translated: CTCSGDRENT. The whole CDR3 protein reads CTCSGDRENTEVFF. The rearrangement uses TRBV1 and TRBJ1-1; 7 bases are a match to TRBD1. The read ends 4 residues before the CDR3 terminus; that terminus is restored from the germline J gene. J was trimmed by 1 base and V by 4 bases; bases with no gene match: 3. This CDR3 spans 14 amino acids. Germline CDR1 is NSQYPW and CDR2 is LRSPGD (reference sequence).

Concerning this clone itself: Here the gene names and germline are mouse. Coverage ceases 4 residues before the CDR3 finishes, and the germline J gene fills in the end. The sample has other DNA sequences that encode this CDR3 too. The rearrangement links TRBV5 to TRBJ2-2, with 10 positions matching TRBD2. The CDR3 consists of 15 residues. Per germline, CDR1 LGHNA and CDR2 YNLKQL (reference sequence). With 4 bases clipped from V and 2 bases from J, the junction kept 1 base outside the gene matches. CDR3 residues: CASSPTGGNTGQLYF. Incomplete CDR3 DNA: TGTGCCAGCAGCCCGACTGGGGGGAACACCGGG.

A word on this clone: Gene names and germline match the mouse. Read coverage stops 4 residues before the CDR3 terminus; the germline J gene supplies the remainder. The chain links TRBV19 to TRBJ2-2; 11 bases agree with TRBD2. The CDR3 runs 18 residues. The V segment lost 1 base and the J segment 2 bases; nucleotides outside the gene matches: 7. Germline CDR1 FNHDT, CDR2 SITEND (reference sequence). The covered CDR3 bases are TGTGCCAGCAGTATACCCGGGACTGGGGGACGGAACACCGGG. Amino acid sequence: CASSIPGTGGRNTG. The complete CDR3 reads CASSIPGTGGRNTGQLYF. The whole variable domain, filled in from reference TRBV19 and TRBJ2-2, reads GGIITQTPKFLIGQEGQKLTLKCQQNFNHDTMYWYRQDSGKGLRLIYYSITENDLQKGDLSEGYDASREKKSSFSLTVTSAQKNEMAVFLCASSIPGTGGRNTGQLYFGEGSKLTVL.

On this clone itself: These gene names are mouse names. The read is 4 residues too short to cover the CDR3 end, so that end is filled in from the germline J gene. Other DNA sequences from this sample encode an identical CDR3 as well. This sequence joins TRBV19 and TRBJ1-2; 7 bases match TRBD1. CDR3 length equals 15 residues. V shed 4 bases and J 0 bases; nucleotides not matched to a gene: 6. CDR1 and CDR2 from the germline V gene are FNHDT and SITEND (reference sequence). The CDR3 spells CASSPRDSANSDYTF. CDR3 DNA, as far as it was read: TGTGCCAGCAGTCCCCGGGACAGTGCAAACTCC.

With respect to this clone: The germline and genes are mouse ones. The read ends 4 residues before the CDR3 terminus; that terminus is restored from the germline J gene. The same CDR3 arises from other DNA sequences in this sample as well. The V gene is TRBV13-1, the J gene TRBJ2-4, with D possibly being TRBD1 (6 bases). V was pared by 4 bases and J by 3 bases, with 9 bases between. The CDR3 runs 13 residues. Germline CDR1 reads NSHNY; CDR2 reads SYGAGN. The DNA read from the CDR3 is TGTGCCAGCAGTCCGGGACAACAAAAC. It codes for CASSPGQQN. The whole CDR3 is CASSPGQQNTLYF.

This clone was observed a few times. All gene names here are mouse names. The read ends 3 residues early relative to the CDR3; the germline J gene fills the gap. The gene calls are TRBV13-2 and TRBJ1-6, with D possibly matching TRBD1 (5 bases). TRBJ1-6 is reported as an ORF; its role is uncertain. The CDR3 runs 15 residues. V was trimmed by 4 bases and J by 5 bases, leaving 13 bases between them. Germline V CDR1 and CDR2: NNHNN, SYGAGS (reference sequence). Partial CDR3 DNA: TGTGCCAGCGGTACCAGGGAAAAAGATAATTCGCCC. It encodes CASGTREKDNSP. The entire CDR3 reads CASGTREKDNSPLYF.

Concerning this clone: Gene labels here are mouse ones. The CDR3 is cut off 4 residues early in the read; its end comes from the germline J gene. V is TRBV14 and J is TRBJ1-1; the D gene is possibly TRBD1 (6 bases). Germline V gene sequence: CDR1 SGHDT, CDR2 FRDEAV. The CDR3 extends over 12 amino acids. CDR3 bases read: TGTGCCAGCAGCTCCGGGACATCA. It codes for CASSSGTS. The complete CDR3 reads CASSSGTSEVFF. The whole variable domain, filled in from reference TRBV14 and TRBJ1-1, reads EAGVTQSPRYAVLQEGQAVSFWCDPISGHDTLYWYQQPRDQGPQLLVYFRDEAVIDNSQLPSDRFSAVRPKGTNSTLKIQSAKQGDTATYLCASSSGTSEVFFGKGTRLTVV.

This clone showed up just a few times. Each gene name is a mouse one. The read ends 4 residues before the CDR3 terminus; that terminus is restored from the germline J gene. The chain employs TRBV29 and TRBJ2-1, with D possibly TRBD1 on 7 matching bases. The CDR3 length is 15 residues. With 2 bases removed from V and 2 bases from J, the gap between germline ends came to 10 bases. Germline loops: CDR1 MSHET, CDR2 SYDVDS. The CDR3 region is CASSLRGGDYAEQFF. CDR3 DNA, as far as it was read: TGTGCTAGCAGTTTAAGAGGGGGCGACTATGCT.

With regard to this clone: Mouse gene names and germline throughout. The sequenced fragment ends 4 residues before the CDR3 boundary, so the rest is inferred from the germline J gene. The chain is built from TRBV13-2 and TRBJ2-4; no definite D call. The CDR3 is made up of 14 amino acids. CDR1 and CDR2 from the germline V gene are NNHNN and SYGAGS (reference sequence). Trimming shortened V by 1 base and J by 1 base, and 7 bases separated the two germline ends. The covered CDR3 bases are TGTGCCAGCGGTGATAGGGTGGGTCAAAAC. Translated: CASGDRVGQN. In full, the CDR3 is CASGDRVGQNTLYF.

With regard to this clone: Gene names refer to mouse genes. The read gets to within 4 residues of the CDR3 end, and the germline J gene fills in the rest. V and J are TRBV19 and TRBJ1-1; D is perhaps TRBD1 (5 bases). This CDR3 has 14 residues. Per the germline V gene, CDR1 is FNHDT and CDR2 is SITEND (reference sequence). CDR3 protein: CASSIVGELAEVFF. The covered CDR3 bases are TGTGCCAGCAGTATAGTAGGGGAGTTGGCA.

This clone was picked up a small number of times. Each gene name is a mouse one. The sequence runs out 4 residues before the end of the CDR3; the remainder is reconstructed from the germline J gene. The chain couples TRBV1 to TRBJ2-2; 10 positions match TRBD2. Per the germline V gene, CDR1 is NSQYPW and CDR2 is LRSPGD (reference sequence). The CDR3 consists of 16 residues. Unmatched junction bases numbered 4, after V lost 3 bases and J lost 3 bases. The CDR3 sequence is CTCSASGLGDTGQLYF. CDR3 bases read: TGCACCTGCAGTGCCAGTGGACTGGGGGACACCGGG.

Concerning this clone: Genes and germline come from the mouse. The CDR3 extends 4 residues past the end of the read, so its final part is completed from the germline J gene. The chain is built from TRBV13-2 and TRBJ2-2, with TRBD1 as a possible D gene (7 bases). The CDR3 has 15 amino acids. The germline gives CDR1 NNHNN, CDR2 SYGAGS (reference sequence). The germline V and J ends were trimmed by 2 bases and 5 bases, with 13 bases remaining between them. The CDR3 spells CASGERGRETGQLYF. CDR3 DNA (partial): TGTGCCAGCGGTGAGAGGGGGCGGGAAACCGGG.

As for this clone: Gene names are the mouse ones. The CDR3 end is not reached by the read, which stops 4 residues before it; the germline J gene fills it in. The chain couples TRBV1 to TRBJ2-7; D is perhaps TRBD2 (5 bases). The length of the CDR3 is 15 residues. Germline-derived CDR1 and CDR2 are NSQYPW and LRSPGD (reference sequence). V dropped 3 bases and J dropped 2 bases, with 14 bases sitting between them. The covered CDR3 bases are TGCACCTGCAGTGCCCCCTGGGAGGACCCCTAT. It specifies CTCSAPWEDPY. The complete CDR3 reads CTCSAPWEDPYEQYF.

This clone was seen a handful of times. Gene names refer to mouse genes. The read halts 4 residues ahead of the CDR3 end, with the missing end drawn from the germline J gene. The chain uses TRBV13-1 and TRBJ1-2, with D perhaps TRBD1 (5 bases). CDR1 is NSHNY, CDR2 SYGAGN, per germline. The CDR3 covers 14 residues. V lost 0 bases and J lost 0, with 6 bases in between. CDR3 bases read: TGTGCCAGCAGTGATGACAGGCCAAACTCC. Protein: CASSDDRPNS. The whole CDR3 protein is CASSDDRPNSDYTF.